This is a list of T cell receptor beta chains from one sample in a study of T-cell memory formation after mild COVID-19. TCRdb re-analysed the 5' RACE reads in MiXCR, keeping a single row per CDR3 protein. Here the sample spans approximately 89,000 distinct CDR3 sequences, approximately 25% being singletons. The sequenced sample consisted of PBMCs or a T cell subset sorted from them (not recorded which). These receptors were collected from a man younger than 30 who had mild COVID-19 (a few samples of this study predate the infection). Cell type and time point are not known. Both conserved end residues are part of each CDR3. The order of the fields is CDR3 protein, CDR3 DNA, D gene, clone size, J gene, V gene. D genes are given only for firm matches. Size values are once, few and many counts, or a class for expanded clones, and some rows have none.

cdr3_aa: CASSPRESGGLRDTQYF; cdr3_nt: TGTGCCAGCAGCCCCCGGGAAAGCGGGGGCCTTAGGGATACGCAGTATTTT; d_call: TRBD2; clone_size: -; j_call: TRBJ2-3; v_call: TRBV7-6
cdr3_aa: CASSSSGGGSTDTQYF; cdr3_nt: TGTGCCAGCAGCTCGAGCGGGGGGGGTTCCACAGATACGCAGTATTTT; d_call: TRBD2; clone_size: -; j_call: TRBJ2-3; v_call: TRBV7-8
cdr3_aa: CASSQDNSPGDTQYF; cdr3_nt: TGCGCCAGCAGCCAAGATAACTCGCCGGGGGATACGCAGTATTTT; d_call: -; clone_size: medium-sized; j_call: TRBJ2-3; v_call: TRBV4-3
cdr3_aa: CSARDLTSGGLRYNEQFF; cdr3_nt: TGCAGTGCTAGAGATCTCACTAGCGGGGGGCTACGCTACAATGAGCAGTTCTTC; d_call: TRBD2; clone_size: few; j_call: TRBJ2-1; v_call: TRBV20-1
cdr3_aa: CASSRNRVPRFNEQFF; cdr3_nt: TGTGCCAGCAGCAGAAACCGGGTCCCCAGGTTCAATGAGCAGTTCTTC; d_call: -; clone_size: few; j_call: TRBJ2-1; v_call: TRBV6-5
cdr3_aa: CASSHGQSSYEQYF; cdr3_nt: TGTGCCAGCAGTCACGGACAGAGCTCCTACGAGCAGTACTTC; d_call: -; clone_size: -; j_call: TRBJ2-7; v_call: TRBV12-3/TRBV12-4
cdr3_aa: CASSWDDGGNQPQHF; cdr3_nt: TGTGCCAGCAGCTGGGACGATGGGGGCAATCAGCCCCAGCATTTT; d_call: -; clone_size: -; j_call: TRBJ1-5; v_call: TRBV6-2/TRBV6-3
cdr3_aa: CSTTSLGTDTQYF; cdr3_nt: TGCAGCACGACTAGCTTGGGCACAGATACGCAGTATTTT; d_call: TRBD2; clone_size: few; j_call: TRBJ2-3; v_call: TRBV20-1
cdr3_aa: CASSPSTGKNIQYF; cdr3_nt: TGTGCCAGCAGTCCTTCGACAGGGAAAAACATTCAGTACTTC; d_call: TRBD1; clone_size: -; j_call: TRBJ2-4; v_call: TRBV28
cdr3_aa: CASTRRGAPYEQYF; cdr3_nt: TGCGCCAGCACTCGCAGGGGGGCCCCCTACGAGCAGTACTTC; d_call: -; clone_size: -; j_call: TRBJ2-7; v_call: TRBV5-1
cdr3_aa: CSVEATGRTSGNTIYF; cdr3_nt: TGCAGCGTTGAAGCAACAGGACGTACCTCTGGAAACACCATATATTTT; d_call: -; clone_size: -; j_call: TRBJ1-3; v_call: TRBV29-1
cdr3_aa: CASTSGGGPAGAQFF; cdr3_nt: TGTGCCAGCACCTCTGGGGGAGGGCCGGCGGGGGCGCAGTTCTTC; d_call: -; clone_size: few; j_call: TRBJ2-1; v_call: TRBV27
cdr3_aa: CASSVGGGTYEQYF; cdr3_nt: TGTGCCAGCAGCGTAGGGGGGGGTACCTACGAGCAGTACTTC; d_call: TRBD2; clone_size: -; j_call: TRBJ2-7; v_call: TRBV9
cdr3_aa: CASSLRPTAESYNSPLHF; cdr3_nt: TGCGCCAGCAGCCTAAGACCTACCGCGGAGTCCTATAATTCACCCCTCCACTTT; d_call: -; clone_size: few; j_call: TRBJ1-6; v_call: TRBV4-3
cdr3_aa: CASSPRTGRRNTEAFF; cdr3_nt: TGCGCCAGCAGCCCGAGGACAGGCCGGAGGAACACTGAAGCTTTCTTT; d_call: TRBD1; clone_size: -; j_call: TRBJ1-1; v_call: TRBV5-1
cdr3_aa: CASSWTGGTNNEQFF; cdr3_nt: TGTGCCAGCAGTTGGACAGGGGGTACCAACAATGAGCAGTTCTTC; d_call: TRBD1; clone_size: many; j_call: TRBJ2-1; v_call: TRBV7-9
cdr3_aa: CASSRGQGRDSNQPQHF; cdr3_nt: TGCGCCAGCAGCCGCGGACAGGGACGGGACAGCAATCAGCCCCAGCATTTT; d_call: TRBD1; clone_size: -; j_call: TRBJ1-5; v_call: TRBV4-1
cdr3_aa: CASSPKFMDRATGELFF; cdr3_nt: TGCGCCAGCAGCCCAAAATTCATGGACAGGGCAACCGGGGAGCTGTTTTTT; d_call: TRBD1; clone_size: -; j_call: TRBJ2-2; v_call: TRBV4-3